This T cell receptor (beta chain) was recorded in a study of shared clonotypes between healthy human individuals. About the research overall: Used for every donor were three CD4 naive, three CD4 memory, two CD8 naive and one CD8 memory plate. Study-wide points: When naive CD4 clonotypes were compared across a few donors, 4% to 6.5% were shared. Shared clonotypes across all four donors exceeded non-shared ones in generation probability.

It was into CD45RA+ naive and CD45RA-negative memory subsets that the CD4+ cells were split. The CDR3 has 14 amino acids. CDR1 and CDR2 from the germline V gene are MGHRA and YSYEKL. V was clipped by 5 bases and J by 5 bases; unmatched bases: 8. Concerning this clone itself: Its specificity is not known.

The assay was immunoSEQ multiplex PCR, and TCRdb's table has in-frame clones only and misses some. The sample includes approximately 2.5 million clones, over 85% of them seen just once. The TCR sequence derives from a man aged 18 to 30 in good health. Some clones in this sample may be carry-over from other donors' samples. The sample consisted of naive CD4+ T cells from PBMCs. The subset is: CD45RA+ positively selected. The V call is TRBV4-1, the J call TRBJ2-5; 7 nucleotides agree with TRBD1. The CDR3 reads CASSVQGIWETQYF. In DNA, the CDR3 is TGCGCCAGCAGCGTACAGGGGATTTGGGAGACCCAGTACTTC.